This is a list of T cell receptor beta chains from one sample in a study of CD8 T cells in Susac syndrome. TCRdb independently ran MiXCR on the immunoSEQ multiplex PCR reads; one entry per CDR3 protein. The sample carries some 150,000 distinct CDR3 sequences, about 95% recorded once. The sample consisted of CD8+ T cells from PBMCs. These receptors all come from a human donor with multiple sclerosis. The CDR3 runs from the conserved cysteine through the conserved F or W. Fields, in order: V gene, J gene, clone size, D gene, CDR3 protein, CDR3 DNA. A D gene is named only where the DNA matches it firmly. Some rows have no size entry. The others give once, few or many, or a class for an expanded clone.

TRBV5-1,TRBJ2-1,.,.,CASSSPASSYNEQFF,TGCGCCAGCAGCTCCCCAGCGAGCTCCTACAATGAGCAGTTCTTC
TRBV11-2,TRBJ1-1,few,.,CASSLGYGDTEAFF,TGTGCCAGCAGCTTAGGGTATGGGGACACTGAAGCTTTCTTT
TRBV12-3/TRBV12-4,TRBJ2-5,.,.,CASSPTRGQETQYF,TGTGCCAGCAGCCCGACTAGGGGACAAGAGACCCAGTACTTC
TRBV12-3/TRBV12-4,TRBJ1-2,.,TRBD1,CASTPDRLGYTF,TGTGCCAGCACCCCGGACAGGCTGGGCTACACCTTC
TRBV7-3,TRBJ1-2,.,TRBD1,CASGTAHGYTF,TGTGCCAGCGGGACAGCGCATGGCTACACCTTC
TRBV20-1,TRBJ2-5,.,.,CSAILLFGPKETQYF,TGCAGTGCCATACTCCTTTTTGGGCCGAAAGAGACCCAGTACTTC
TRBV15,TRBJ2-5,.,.,CATSRDTDQETQYF,TGTGCCACCAGCAGAGATACCGACCAAGAGACCCAGTACTTC
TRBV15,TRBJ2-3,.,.,CATSDGTSNTQYF,TGTGCCACCAGCGACGGGACCTCGAATACGCAGTATTTT
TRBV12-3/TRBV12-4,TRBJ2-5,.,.,CASSQGFGSGETQYF,TGTGCCAGCAGTCAGGGGTTCGGGAGTGGAGAGACCCAGTACTTC
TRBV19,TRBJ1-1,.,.,CASSMSPPSGVNTEAFF,TGTGCCAGTAGTATGTCCCCCCCGAGTGGCGTGAACACTGAAGCTTTCTTT
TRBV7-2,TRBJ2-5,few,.,CASSPRTEETQYF,TGTGCCAGCAGCCCCCGGACGGAAGAGACCCAGTACTTC
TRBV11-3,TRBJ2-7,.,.,CASSSGFAYEQYF,TGTGCCAGCAGCTCGGGGTTTGCCTACGAGCAGTACTTC
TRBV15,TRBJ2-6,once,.,CATDLSLGSGANVLTF,TGTGCCACTGATCTTAGCTTGGGCTCTGGGGCCAACGTCCTGACTTTC
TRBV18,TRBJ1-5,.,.,CASSLAGDNQPQHF,TGTGCCAGCTCACTCGCGGGGGACAATCAGCCCCAGCATTTT
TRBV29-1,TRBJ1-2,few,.,CSVEGGYGYTF,TGCAGCGTTGAAGGCGGCTATGGCTACACCTTC
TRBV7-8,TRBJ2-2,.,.,CASRPSSGRKDGELFF,TGTGCCAGCAGGCCATCCTCAGGGAGGAAGGACGGGGAGCTGTTTTTT
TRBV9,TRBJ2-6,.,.,CASSEGGTGANVLTF,TGTGCCAGCAGCGAAGGGGGGACTGGGGCCAACGTCCTGACTTTC
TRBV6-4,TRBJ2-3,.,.,CASSTNGGNTQYF,TGTGCCAGCAGTACCAATGGAGGAAATACGCAGTATTTT
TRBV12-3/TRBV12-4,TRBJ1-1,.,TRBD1,CASSPQGAWDTEAFF,TGTGCCAGCAGTCCGCAGGGGGCTTGGGACACTGAAGCTTTCTTT
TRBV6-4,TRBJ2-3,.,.,CASSDSAGSTDTQYF,TGTGCCAGCAGTGACTCGGCGGGTAGCACAGATACGCAGTATTTT
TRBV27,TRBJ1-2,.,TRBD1,CASSYRGRGNSGGYTF,TGTGCCAGCAGTTACAGGGGGCGAGGGAACTCTGGTGGCTACACCTTC
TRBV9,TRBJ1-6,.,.,CASSGPGAGSPLHF,TGTGCCAGCAGCGGACCAGGGGCAGGTTCACCCCTCCACTTT